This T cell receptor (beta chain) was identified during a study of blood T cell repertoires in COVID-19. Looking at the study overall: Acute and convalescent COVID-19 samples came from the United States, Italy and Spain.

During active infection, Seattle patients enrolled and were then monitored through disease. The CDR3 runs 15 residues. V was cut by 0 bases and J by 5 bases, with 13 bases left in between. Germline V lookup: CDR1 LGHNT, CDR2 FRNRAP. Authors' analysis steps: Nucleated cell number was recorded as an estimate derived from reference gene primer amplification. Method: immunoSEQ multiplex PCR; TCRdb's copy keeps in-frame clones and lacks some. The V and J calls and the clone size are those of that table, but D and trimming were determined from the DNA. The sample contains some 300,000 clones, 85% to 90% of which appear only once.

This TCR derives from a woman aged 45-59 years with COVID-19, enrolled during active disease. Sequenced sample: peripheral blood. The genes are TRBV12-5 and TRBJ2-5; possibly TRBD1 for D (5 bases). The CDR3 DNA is TGTGCTAGTGGTTTGGTGACTTCAGGGCATGAGACCCAGTACTTC. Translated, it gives CASGLVTSGHETQYF.